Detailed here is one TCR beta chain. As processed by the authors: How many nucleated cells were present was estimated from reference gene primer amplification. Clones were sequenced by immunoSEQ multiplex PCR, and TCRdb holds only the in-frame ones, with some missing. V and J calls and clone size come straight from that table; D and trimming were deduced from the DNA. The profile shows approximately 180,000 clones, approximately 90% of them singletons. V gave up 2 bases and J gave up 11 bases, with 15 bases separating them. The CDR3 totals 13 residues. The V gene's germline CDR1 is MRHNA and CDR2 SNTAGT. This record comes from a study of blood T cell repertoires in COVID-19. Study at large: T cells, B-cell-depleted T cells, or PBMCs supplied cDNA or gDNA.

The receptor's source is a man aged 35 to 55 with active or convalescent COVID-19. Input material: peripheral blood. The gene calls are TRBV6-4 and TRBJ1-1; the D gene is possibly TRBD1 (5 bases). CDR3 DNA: TGTGCCAGCAGTGACAGTGTGGCAGGGCGGGCTTTCTTT. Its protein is CASSDSVAGRAFF.